This TCR beta chain was obtained from a study of blood T cell repertoires in COVID-19. About the study: Acute and convalescent COVID-19 samples came from the United States, Italy and Spain. T cells, B-cell-depleted T cells, or PBMCs provided the cDNA or gDNA that served as material.

Germline V lookup: CDR1 MGHRA, CDR2 YSYEKL. The V and J ends lost 0 bases and 4 bases respectively, with 12 bases between them. The CDR3 runs 16 residues. As originally analysed: Researchers report that nucleated cell counts were estimated from reference gene primer amplification. Measured with immunoSEQ multiplex PCR; TCRdb has only the in-frame clones, and not every one. V and J calls and clone size follow that table, whereas D and trimming were derived from the DNA. The table has some 140,000 clones, about 80% seen once. The rearrangement uses TRBV4-1 and TRBJ2-2; TRBD2 is a possible D gene (5 bases). The source material was peripheral blood. This TCR derives from a woman aged 55 to 70 with acute or convalescent COVID-19. The CDR3 here is CASSQDPSLGTGELFF. DNA for the CDR3: TGCGCCAGCAGCCAAGACCCTAGCTTGGGCACCGGGGAGCTGTTTTTT.